The 14 T cell receptor beta chains listed next were all sequenced from one sample in a study of blood T cell repertoires in COVID-19. The data were produced by immunoSEQ multiplex PCR, yet TCRdb's version contains in-frame clones alone and is incomplete. The table includes about 380,000 clones, 70% to 90% detected once. Material: peripheral blood. These receptor sequences come from a man aged 40-55 years with acute or convalescent COVID-19.

The chain is built from TRBV28 and TRBJ1-2, with TRBD1 matching over 12 bases. Germline V gene lookup returns CDR1 MDHEN and CDR2 SYDVKM. The V segment lost 2 bases and the J segment 4 bases; nucleotides outside the gene matches: 8. This CDR3 spans 17 amino acids. CDR3 sequence (DNA): TGTGCCAGCAGTTTACCGGGACAGGGGGCTATAAGCTATGGCTACACCTTC. Its protein is CASSLPGQGAISYGYTF.

This rearrangement joins TRBV28 to TRBJ1-2, with TRBD1 matching 9 bases. Germline-derived CDR1 and CDR2 are MDHEN and SYDVKM. V gave up 5 bases and J gave up 7 bases; unmatched junction bases: 8. CDR3 size: 14 residues. CDR3 nucleotides: TGTGCCAGCAGTCACGGGGACAGGGCTGGTGGCTACACCTTC. This encodes CASSHGDRAGGYTF.

This clone was observed a single time. This sequence joins TRBV3-1 (or the pseudogene TRBV3-2) and TRBJ1-4; D may be TRBD1 (6 bases). The CDR3 extends over 16 amino acids. Germline lookup yields CDR1 LGHDT and CDR2 YNNKEL (reference sequence). V lost 7 bases to trimming and J lost 8 bases, with 23 bases between them. The CDR3 DNA is TGTGCCAGCACTCTATCTCGGGGGGCGCGAGACGAAAAACTGTTTTTT. This codes for CASTLSRGARDEKLFF.

The gene calls are TRBV28 and TRBJ2-1; 13 bases fit TRBD2. The CDR3 extends over 16 amino acids. From germline, CDR1 is MDHEN and CDR2 SYDVKM. The trim removed 5 bases at V and 5 bases at J, leaving 6 bases unmatched. The chain's CDR3 is CASSPLTSGGHNEQFF. Here the CDR3 DNA reads TGTGCCAGCAGTCCACTGACTAGCGGGGGGCACAATGAGCAGTTCTTC.

The CDR3 bases are TGTGCCTGGAGTGGAGGGCAGCGAGAGACCCAGTACTTC. It is translated as CAWSGGQRETQYF. The chain carries TRBV30 and TRBJ2-5; a weak D match, TRBD2 (5 bases). The CDR3 extends over 13 amino acids. V lost 1 base and J lost 4, with 10 bases in between. Germline loops: CDR1 GTSNPN, CDR2 SVGIG (reference sequence).

This clone was seen only once. J is TRBJ1-1 and V is TRBV19; weak D call: TRBD1 (5 bases). CDR1 is LNHDA and CDR2 is SQIVND in the germline V gene (reference sequence). This CDR3 spans 16 amino acids. V lost 7 bases to trimming and J lost 0 bases, with 18 bases between them. The DNA for the CDR3 is TGTGCCAGTAATTCCGGGCAGAACAGGATGAACACTGAAGCTTTCTTT. This codes for CASNSGQNRMNTEAFF.

This sequence joins TRBV28 and TRBJ1-3; D call uncertain. V was shortened by 4 bases and J by 1 base, with 5 bases between the two germline ends. The CDR3 is 13 residues long. From germline, CDR1 is MDHEN and CDR2 SYDVKM. The DNA for the CDR3 is TGTGCCAGCAGTTCCAATTCTGGAAACACCATATATTTT. It specifies CASSSNSGNTIYF.

This clone has a handful of counts. This same CDR3 is encoded by further DNA sequences in the sample. The rearrangement links TRBV9 to TRBJ2-2; weak D call: TRBD2 (6 bases). V lost 0 bases and J 4 bases, leaving 13 bases between the germline ends. Germline CDR1 reads SGDLS; CDR2 reads YYNGEE. This CDR3 spans 16 amino acids. CDR3 region: CASSVGGVRGTGELFF. The CDR3 DNA follows: TGTGCCAGCAGCGTAGGGGGGGTACGAGGCACCGGGGAGCTGTTTTTT. Full variable domain (missing parts from reference TRBV9 and TRBJ2-2): DSGVTQTPKHLITATGQRVTLRCSPRSGDLSVYWYQQSLDQGLQFLIQYYNGEERAKGNILERFSAQQFPDLHSELNLSSLELGDSALYFCASSVGGVRGTGELFFGEGSRLTVL.

This clone was seen a single time. V usage is TRBV6-1 and J usage is TRBJ2-7, with 7 bases aligning to TRBD2. Germline V gene sequence: CDR1 MNHNS, CDR2 SASEGT. V dropped 3 bases and J dropped 9; count of bases not matched to a gene: 8. This CDR3 spans 13 amino acids. The CDR3 sequence is CASSDWGGSPQYF. The CDR3 DNA reads TGTGCCAGCAGTGATTGGGGGGGTTCTCCGCAGTACTTC.

The V gene is TRBV27, the J gene TRBJ2-2, with D perhaps TRBD1 (5 bases). In germline, CDR1 is MNHEY, CDR2 SMNVEV (reference sequence). Trimming left V 3 bases short and J 3 bases short, with 8 bases between. The CDR3 is 14 amino acids. The CDR3 DNA reads as TGTGCCAGCAGTTTGGCAGGGTACACCGGGGAGCTGTTTTTT. Its protein product is CASSLAGYTGELFF.

The chain recombines TRBV4-1 with TRBJ1-1; tentatively, D is TRBD1 (5 bases). Trimming removed 3 bases from V and 6 bases from J, with 20 bases in between. Germline CDR1 and CDR2: MGHRA and YSYEKL. This CDR3 contains 16 residues. In DNA form, the CDR3 reads TGCGCCAGCAGCCATCCCCCGGGGGTCGGCCGGGCTGAAGCTTTCTTT. It specifies CASSHPPGVGRAEAFF.

The chain combines TRBV5-1 with TRBJ1-2; TRBD1 matches at 10 bases. The germline gives CDR1 SGHRS, CDR2 YFSETQ. The trim removed 0 bases at V and 7 bases at J, leaving 3 bases unmatched. The length of the CDR3 is 14 residues. In DNA form, the CDR3 reads TGCGCCAGCAGCTTGGGACAGGGGGCCGGTGGCTACACCTTC. It codes for CASSLGQGAGGYTF. Supplemented by reference TRBV5-1 and TRBJ1-2, the full variable domain reads KAGVTQTPRYLIKTRGQQVTLSCSPISGHRSVSWYQQTPGQGLQFLFEYFSETQRNKGNFPGRFSGRQFSNSRSEMNVSTLELGDSALYLCASSLGQGAGGYTFGSGTRLTVV.

The V gene is TRBV2, the J gene TRBJ2-1; 14 nucleotides line up with TRBD2. V dropped 4 bases and J dropped 10; count of bases not matched to a gene: 6. The CDR3 totals 15 residues. Looked up from germline, CDR1 is SNHLY and CDR2 is FYNNEI. CDR3 protein: CASSAGLAGGKEQFF. The DNA of the CDR3 is TGTGCCAGCAGTGCTGGACTAGCGGGGGGAAAGGAGCAGTTCTTC.

This rearrangement joins TRBV30 to TRBJ2-3, with 9 bases fitting TRBD2. With V trimmed by 4 bases and J by 4 bases, 18 bases remained unmatched. CDR3 length: 18 amino acids. CDR1 and CDR2 (germline): GTSNPN, SVGIG (reference sequence). For the CDR3, the DNA is TGTGCCTGGACCCCGGCAAGACTAGCGGAAGGAGGTGCAGATACGCAGTATTTT. Its protein is CAWTPARLAEGGADTQYF.